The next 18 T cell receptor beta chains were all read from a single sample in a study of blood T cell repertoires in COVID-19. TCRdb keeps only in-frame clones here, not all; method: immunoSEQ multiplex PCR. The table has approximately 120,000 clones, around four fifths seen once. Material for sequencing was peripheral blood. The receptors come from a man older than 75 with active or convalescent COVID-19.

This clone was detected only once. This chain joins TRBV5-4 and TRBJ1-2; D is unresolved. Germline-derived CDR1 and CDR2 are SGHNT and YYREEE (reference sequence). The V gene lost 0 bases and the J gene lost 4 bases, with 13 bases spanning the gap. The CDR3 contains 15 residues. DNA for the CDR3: TGTGCCAGCAGCTTGGACAGTGCTAACCGCTATGGCTACACCTTC. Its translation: CASSLDSANRYGYTF.

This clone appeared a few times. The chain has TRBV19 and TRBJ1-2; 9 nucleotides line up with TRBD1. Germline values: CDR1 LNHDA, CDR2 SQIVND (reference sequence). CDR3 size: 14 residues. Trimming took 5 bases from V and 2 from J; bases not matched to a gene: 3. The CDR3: CASSVGTGNYGYTF. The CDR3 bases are TGTGCCAGTAGTGTTGGGACAGGGAACTATGGCTACACCTTC.

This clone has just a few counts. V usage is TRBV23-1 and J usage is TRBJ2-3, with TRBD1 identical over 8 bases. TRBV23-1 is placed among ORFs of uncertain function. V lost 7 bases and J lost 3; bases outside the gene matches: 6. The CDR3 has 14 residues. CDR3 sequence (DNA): TGCGCCAGCACTCAGGGGGCGTGGACAGATACGCAGTATTTT. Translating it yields CASTQGAWTDTQYF.

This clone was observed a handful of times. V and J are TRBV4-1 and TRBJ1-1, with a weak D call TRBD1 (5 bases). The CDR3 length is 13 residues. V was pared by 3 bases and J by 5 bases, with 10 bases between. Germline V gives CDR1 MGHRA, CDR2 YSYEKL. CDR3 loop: CASSQAGSTEAFF. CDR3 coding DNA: TGCGCCAGCAGCCAGGCAGGGTCTACTGAAGCTTTCTTT.

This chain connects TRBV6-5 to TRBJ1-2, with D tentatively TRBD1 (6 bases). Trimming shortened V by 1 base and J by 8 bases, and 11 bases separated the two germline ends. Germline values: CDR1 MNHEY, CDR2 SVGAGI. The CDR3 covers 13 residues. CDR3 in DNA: TGTGCCAGCAGTTACTTCAGGGGCTACGGCTACACCTTC. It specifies CASSYFRGYGYTF.

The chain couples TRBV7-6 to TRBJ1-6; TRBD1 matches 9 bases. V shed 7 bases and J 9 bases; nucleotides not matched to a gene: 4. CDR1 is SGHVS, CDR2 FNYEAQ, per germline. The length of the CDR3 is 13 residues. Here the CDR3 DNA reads TGTGCCAGCAAGGGACAGGGTGGTTCACCCCTCCACTTT. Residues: CASKGQGGSPLHF.

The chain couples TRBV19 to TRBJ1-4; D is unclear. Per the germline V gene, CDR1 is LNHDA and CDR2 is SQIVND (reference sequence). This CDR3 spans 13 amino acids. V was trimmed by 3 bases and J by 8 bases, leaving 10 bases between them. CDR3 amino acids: CASSITVREKLFF. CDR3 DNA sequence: TGTGCCAGTAGTATCACAGTTAGAGAAAAACTGTTTTTT.

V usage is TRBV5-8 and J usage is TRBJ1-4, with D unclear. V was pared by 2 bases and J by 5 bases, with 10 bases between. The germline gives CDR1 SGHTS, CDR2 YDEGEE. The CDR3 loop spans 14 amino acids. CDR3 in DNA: TGTGCCAGCAGCTTATCCAGGATCAATGAAAAACTGTTTTTT. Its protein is CASSLSRINEKLFF.

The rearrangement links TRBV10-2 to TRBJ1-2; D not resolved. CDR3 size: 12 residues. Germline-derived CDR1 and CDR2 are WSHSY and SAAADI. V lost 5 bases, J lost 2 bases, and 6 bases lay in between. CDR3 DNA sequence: TGCGCCAGCAGTAATACAAACTATGGCTACACCTTC. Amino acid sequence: CASSNTNYGYTF.

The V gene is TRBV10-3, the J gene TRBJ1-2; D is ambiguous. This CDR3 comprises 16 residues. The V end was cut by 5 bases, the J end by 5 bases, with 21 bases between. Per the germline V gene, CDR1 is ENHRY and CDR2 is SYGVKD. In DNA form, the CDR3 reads TGTGCCATCAGTCTGTCGGCCGAGGGAGGAGAGTATGGCTACACCTTC. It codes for CAISLSAEGGEYGYTF.

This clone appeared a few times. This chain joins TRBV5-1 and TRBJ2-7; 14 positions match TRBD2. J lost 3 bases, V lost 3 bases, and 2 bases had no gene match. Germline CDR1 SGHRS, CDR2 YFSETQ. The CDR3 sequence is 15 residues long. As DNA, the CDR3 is TGCGCCAGCAGCTCCGGACTAGCGGGGGGCTACGAGCAGTACTTC. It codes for CASSSGLAGGYEQYF.

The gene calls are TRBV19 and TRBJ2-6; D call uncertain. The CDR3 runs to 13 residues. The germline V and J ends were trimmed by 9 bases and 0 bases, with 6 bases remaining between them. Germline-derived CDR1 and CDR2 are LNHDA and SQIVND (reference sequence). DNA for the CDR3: TGTGCCAGCCGGTACTCTGGGGCCAACGTCCTGACTTTC. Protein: CASRYSGANVLTF.

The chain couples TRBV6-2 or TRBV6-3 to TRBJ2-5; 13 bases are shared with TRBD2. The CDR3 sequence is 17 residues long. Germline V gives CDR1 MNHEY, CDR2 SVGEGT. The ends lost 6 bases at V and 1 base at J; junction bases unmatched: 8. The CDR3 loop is CASSSGTSGVRQETQYF. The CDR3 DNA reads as TGTGCCAGCAGCTCCGGGACTAGCGGGGTGCGCCAAGAGACCCAGTACTTC.

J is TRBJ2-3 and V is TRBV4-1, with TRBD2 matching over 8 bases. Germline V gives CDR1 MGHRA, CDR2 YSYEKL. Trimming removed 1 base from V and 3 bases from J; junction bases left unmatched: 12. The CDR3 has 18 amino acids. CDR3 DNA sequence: TGCGCCAGCAGCCAAGGAACAGGGCTAGCGGGTATTACAGATACGCAGTATTTT. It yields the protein CASSQGTGLAGITDTQYF.

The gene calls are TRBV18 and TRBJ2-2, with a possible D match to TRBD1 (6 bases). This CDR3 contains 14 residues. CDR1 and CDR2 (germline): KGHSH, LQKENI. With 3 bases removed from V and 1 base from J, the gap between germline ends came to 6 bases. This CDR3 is CASSPDRNTGELFF. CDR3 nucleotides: TGTGCCAGCTCACCGGACAGGAACACCGGGGAGCTGTTTTTT.

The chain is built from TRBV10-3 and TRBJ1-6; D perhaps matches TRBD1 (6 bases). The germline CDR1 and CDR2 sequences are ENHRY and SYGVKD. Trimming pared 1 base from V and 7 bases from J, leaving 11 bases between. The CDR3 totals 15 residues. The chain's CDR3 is CAISEFGQTNSPLHF. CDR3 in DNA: TGTGCCATCAGTGAGTTCGGACAGACAAATTCACCCCTCCACTTT.

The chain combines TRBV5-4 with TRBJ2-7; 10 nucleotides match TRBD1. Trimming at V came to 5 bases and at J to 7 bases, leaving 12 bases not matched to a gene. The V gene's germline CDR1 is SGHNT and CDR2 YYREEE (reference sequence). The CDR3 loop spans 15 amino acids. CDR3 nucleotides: TGTGCCAGCAGTAGGGGACAGGGACAGGGGTGGGAGCAGTACTTC. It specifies CASSRGQGQGWEQYF. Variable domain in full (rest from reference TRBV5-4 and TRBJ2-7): ETGVTQSPTHLIKTRGQQVTLRCSSQSGHNTVSWYQQALGQGPQFIFQYYREEENGRGNFPPRFSGLQFPNYSSELNVNALELDDSALYLCASSRGQGQGWEQYFGPGTRLTVT.

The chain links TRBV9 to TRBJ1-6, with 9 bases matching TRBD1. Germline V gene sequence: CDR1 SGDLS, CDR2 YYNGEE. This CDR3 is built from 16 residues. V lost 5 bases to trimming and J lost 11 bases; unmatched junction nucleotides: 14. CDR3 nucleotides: TGTGCCAGCAGTCTCAGCCCCGGACAGGGGAGGGCACCCCTCCACTTT. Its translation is CASSLSPGQGRAPLHF.